Below, 9 T cell receptor beta chains from the same sample are listed, as sequenced in a study of shared clonotypes between healthy human individuals. Data came from immunoSEQ multiplex PCR; TCRdb stores just in-frame clones and leaves some out. The profile covers fewer than 3 million clones, with about nine tenths appearing a single time and 0.37% taken by the ten largest. Sequenced sample: naive CD4+ T cells from PBMCs. Subset reported: CD45RA+ positively selected. The receptors were gathered from a young man in good health. Some clones in this sample may be carry-over from other donors' samples.

The chain joins TRBV5-4 to TRBJ2-3; D perhaps matches TRBD2 (5 bases). V was cut by 2 bases and J by 7 bases, with 17 bases left in between. CDR1 is SGHNT, CDR2 YYREEE, per germline (reference sequence). This CDR3 has 15 amino acids. The CDR3 sequence: CASSFTEAETYTQYF. The CDR3 DNA sequence: TGTGCCAGCAGCTTTACCGAAGCGGAAACGTATACGCAGTATTTT.

V is TRBV7-2 and J is TRBJ2-3; TRBD2 might be the D (6 bases). This CDR3 comprises 16 residues. CDR1 is SGHTA and CDR2 is FQGNSA in the germline V gene. The V gene lost 3 bases and the J gene lost 0 bases, with 13 bases spanning the gap. CDR3 nucleotides: TGTGCCAGCAGCTTTTATAGCGGTTCTAGCACAGATACGCAGTATTTT. As protein: CASSFYSGSSTDTQYF.

This clone appeared once. The chain combines TRBV30 with TRBJ2-7; 9 positions match TRBD2. After removal of 0 bases from V and 4 bases from J, the junction contained 10 bases not matched to a gene. The CDR3 is 16 amino acids. Germline V CDR1 and CDR2: GTSNPN, SVGIG (reference sequence). CDR3 residues: CAWSVQAGLAYYEQYF. DNA for the CDR3: TGTGCCTGGAGTGTACAGGCCGGACTAGCGTATTACGAGCAGTACTTC.

The chain carries TRBV5-8 and TRBJ2-5, with D possibly called TRBD1 or TRBD2 (5 bases each). This CDR3 region has 14 residues. The V and J ends lost 6 bases and 2 bases respectively, with 14 bases between them. CDR1 SGHTS and CDR2 YDEGEE come from the germline V gene. CDR3 coding DNA: TGTGCCAGCACCCTGAAGGGACGGCAAGAGACCCAGTACTTC. It codes for CASTLKGRQETQYF. The entire variable domain, with the rest obtained from reference TRBV5-8 and TRBJ2-5, is as follows: EAGVTQSPTHLIKTRGQQATLRCSPISGHTSVYWYQQALGLGLQFLLWYDEGEERNRGNFPPRFSGRQFPNYSSELNVNALELEDSALYLCASTLKGRQETQYFGPGTRLLVL.

The chain couples TRBV21-1 to TRBJ1-4. TRBV21-1 is flagged as a pseudogene. The CDR3 loop spans 15 amino acids. CDR3 region: CASSNARVNNEKLFF. CDR3 DNA sequence: TGTGCCAGCAGCAACGCGAGGGTCAATAATGAAAAACTGTTTTTT.

The V and J genes are TRBV7-9 and TRBJ1-1; perhaps TRBD1 as D (5 bases). The CDR3 is made up of 15 amino acids. Germline CDR1 SEHNR, CDR2 FQNEAQ (reference sequence). Trimming cost V 2 bases and J 3 bases, with 13 bases left between them. The CDR3 is CASSLPGVYYTEAFF. The CDR3 DNA follows: TGTGCCAGCAGCTTACCGGGGGTGTATTACACTGAAGCTTTCTTT.

This sequence joins TRBV5-5 and TRBJ1-2; D may be TRBD1 (5 bases). Trimming cost V 4 bases and J 6 bases, with 19 bases left between them. This CDR3 contains 15 residues. Germline V gene sequence: CDR1 SGHKS, CDR2 YYEKEE (reference sequence). The DNA for the CDR3 is TGTGCCAGCAGCAGAGGCACAGGTGCAGCGGATGGCTACACCTTC. Translation: CASSRGTGAADGYTF.

V gene TRBV5-4 combines with J gene TRBJ2-7; 13 bases agree with TRBD2. The CDR3 has 16 amino acids. Germline lookup yields CDR1 SGHNT and CDR2 YYREEE (reference sequence). Trimming took 0 bases from V and 5 from J; bases not matched to a gene: 5. This chain's CDR3 is CASSLGGTSGNHEQYF. The CDR3, as DNA: TGTGCCAGCAGCTTGGGTGGGACTAGCGGGAACCACGAGCAGTACTTC.

The count of this clone is one. This chain joins TRBV28 and TRBJ1-1; 9 positions agree with TRBD1. CDR3 length equals 15 residues. The V gene's germline CDR1 is MDHEN and CDR2 SYDVKM. Trimming removed 4 bases from V and 5 bases from J; junction bases left unmatched: 8. For the CDR3, the DNA is TGTGCCAGCAGTTACTTACAGGGGGCATCGACTGAAGCTTTCTTT. Translation: CASSYLQGASTEAFF.